This TCR beta chain originates from a study of blood T cell repertoires in COVID-19. Assay: immunoSEQ multiplex PCR; the TCRdb copy retains only in-frame clones and omits some. The data contain 70,000 to 90,000 clones, approximately 85% of them seen just once; the ten biggest clones take up 45%. J gave up 5 bases and V 6 bases, and 4 bases lay outside the gene matches. The CDR3 is made up of 13 amino acids. Germline-derived CDR1 and CDR2 are LGHDT and YNNKEL (reference sequence). The sample was peripheral blood. The V call is TRBV3-1 (or the pseudogene TRBV3-2), the J call TRBJ2-7; 10 bases agree with TRBD1. The clonotype was recovered from a human donor in a cohort sampled during active COVID-19. CDR3 DNA: TGTGCCAGCAGTCGGACAGGGGGAAACGAGCAGTACTTC. As protein: CASSRTGGNEQYF.